Below, one T cell receptor beta chain is given with its context. The antigen remains undetermined. Next came a second PCR, run for about 6 to 12 cycles, which used a sample-barcoded 5' primer along with a J-beta primer mix. A single record per CDR3 protein comes from TCRdb applying MiXCR to the 5' RACE reads. The sample carries roughly 1.6 million distinct CDR3 sequences, roughly 30% recorded once. The data belong to a study of blood T cells in healthy people across ages. Samples each yielded at least 6 micrograms of total RNA. V lost 6 bases and J lost 1; bases outside the gene matches: 6. Germline CDR1 ENHRY, CDR2 SYGVKD. The CDR3 is 16 residues long. Study results and limitations: Older age coincided with a roughly linear decline in TCR beta diversity per million T cells. Naive CD4+ cells and diversity were both higher in long-lived donors than in aged donors.

This sequence was found in a woman in her twenties or thirties in good health. The gene calls are TRBV10-3 and TRBJ2-3, with 11 bases that match TRBD2. The sequenced sample was blood. The CDR3 DNA reads as TGTGCCATCAGCGCAAAACTAGCGGGGGGCACAGATACGCAGTATTTT. Protein sequence: CAISAKLAGGTDTQYF.